The 16 T cell receptor beta chains listed next were all sequenced from one sample in a study of blood T cell repertoires in COVID-19. Repertoires were generated with immunoSEQ multiplex PCR, while TCRdb's copy carries only in-frame clones and drops some. The profile covers fewer than 120,000 clones, with 76% appearing a single time and less than 4% taken by the ten largest. Sequenced input: peripheral blood. Receptors originate from a woman of 80 years or more with acute or convalescent COVID-19.

The chain links TRBV30 to TRBJ1-2; D remains ambiguous. The CDR3 is made up of 16 amino acids. Germline CDR1 and CDR2: GTSNPN and SVGIG (reference sequence). The V end lost 3 bases, the J end lost 3 bases, and 20 bases lay between the germline ends. CDR3 sequence reads: CAWRLGRGSWDYGYTF. The CDR3, as DNA: TGTGCCTGGAGACTCGGACGGGGAAGCTGGGACTATGGCTACACCTTC.

This clone came up many times. The rearrangement uses TRBV3-1 (or the pseudogene TRBV3-2) and TRBJ1-2; D possibly corresponds to TRBD1 (5 bases). V was clipped by 4 bases and J by 8 bases, with 17 bases between them. Germline V gene lookup returns CDR1 LGHDT and CDR2 YNNKEL (reference sequence). CDR3 length equals 14 residues. CDR3 protein: CASSPTGRGTGYTF. DNA for the CDR3: TGTGCCAGCAGCCCGACCGGCCGCGGGACGGGCTACACCTTC.

The chain recombines TRBV24-1 with TRBJ2-3, with 10 nucleotides matching TRBD1. V trimming: 1 base; J trimming: 4 bases; junction bases outside the gene matches: 4. The CDR3 spans 16 residues. Germline CDR1 and CDR2: KGHDR and SFDVKD. The CDR3 DNA follows: TGTGCCACCAGTGATTTAGCGACAGGGGGCCCAGATACGCAGTATTTT. Translation gives CATSDLATGGPDTQYF.

As regards this clone: This specimen includes other DNA sequences encoding the same CDR3. This chain uses TRBV2 with TRBJ2-2, with 12 nucleotides matching TRBD2. J lost 2 bases, V lost 5 bases, and 3 bases had no gene match. Germline V gene lookup returns CDR1 SNHLY and CDR2 FYNNEI. This CDR3 is 16 amino acids long. The CDR3 spells CASSWTSGENTGELFF. In DNA, the CDR3 is TGTGCCAGCAGTTGGACTAGCGGGGAAAACACCGGGGAGCTGTTTTTT.

The rearrangement uses TRBV10-3 and TRBJ1-2; 8 positions match TRBD1. CDR1 is ENHRY, CDR2 SYGVKD, per germline. The trim removed 4 bases at V and 7 bases at J, leaving 8 bases unmatched. CDR3 length equals 14 residues. The CDR3 loop reads CAISAQGVYSGYTF. Here the CDR3 DNA reads TGTGCCATCAGTGCACAGGGGGTATATAGTGGCTACACCTTC.

The chain is built from TRBV9 and TRBJ1-5; D unresolved. Germline V lookup: CDR1 SGDLS, CDR2 YYNGEE. The CDR3 runs to 14 residues. Trimming stripped 2 bases from V and 0 bases from J, with 6 bases between. CDR3 sequence (DNA): TGTGCCAGCAGCGTTAGTAGTAGCAATCAGCCCCAGCATTTT. It yields the protein CASSVSSSNQPQHF.

V and J are TRBV28 and TRBJ2-5; D possibly corresponds to TRBD2 (8 bases). CDR3 size: 15 residues. The V end was cut by 3 bases, the J end by 4 bases, with 15 bases between. Looked up from germline, CDR1 is MDHEN and CDR2 is SYDVKM. The CDR3: CASSFFGRGRETQYF. In DNA, the CDR3 is TGTGCCAGCAGTTTCTTCGGGAGGGGGCGAGAGACCCAGTACTTC.

This sequence joins TRBV9 and TRBJ2-1; the match to TRBD2 covers 8 bases. CDR3 length: 15 residues. The germline CDR1 and CDR2 sequences are SGDLS and YYNGEE. J lost 11 bases, V lost 0 bases, and 10 bases had no gene match. The CDR3 sequence: CASSVGSGISKQQFF. The CDR3 DNA reads TGTGCCAGCAGCGTAGGTAGCGGGATTTCTAAGCAGCAGTTCTTC. The full variable domain, with the rest looked up from reference TRBV9 and TRBJ2-1, is DSGVTQTPKHLITATGQRVTLRCSPRSGDLSVYWYQQSLDQGLQFLIQYYNGEERAKGNILERFSAQQFPDLHSELNLSSLELGDSALYFCASSVGSGISKQQFFGPGTRLTVL.

As DNA, the CDR3 is TGTGCCAGCAGCTCAGACTCCGGGACAAACTCTGGAAACACCATATATTTT. This codes for CASSSDSGTNSGNTIYF. V usage is TRBV5-4 and J usage is TRBJ1-3; D is possibly TRBD1 (6 bases). From germline, CDR1 is SGHNT and CDR2 YYREEE (reference sequence). The CDR3 spans 17 residues. V lost 3 bases to trimming and J lost 0 bases, with 16 bases between them.

This sequence joins TRBV19 and TRBJ1-1; D is undetermined. CDR1 and CDR2 (germline): LNHDA, SQIVND (reference sequence). Trimming pared 6 bases from V and 3 bases from J, leaving 17 bases between. The CDR3 contains 15 residues. CDR3 loop: CASRGWEVWDTEAFF. CDR3 sequence (DNA): TGTGCCAGTAGAGGATGGGAGGTCTGGGACACTGAAGCTTTCTTT.

This chain links TRBV13 with TRBJ1-2, with 8 bases identical to TRBD1. Trimming at V came to 0 bases and at J to 2 bases, leaving 11 bases not matched to a gene. Germline assignment: CDR1 PRHDT and CDR2 FYEKMQ (reference sequence). The CDR3 runs 18 residues. Written as DNA, the CDR3 is TGTGCCAGCAGCTTAGGGACAGGGGAAAGTCTACTGAACTATGGCTACACCTTC. This translates into CASSLGTGESLLNYGYTF. Combining the CDR3 with reference TRBV13 and TRBJ1-2 gives the whole variable domain AAGVIQSPRHLIKEKRETATLKCYPIPRHDTVYWYQQGPGQDPQFLISFYEKMQSDKGSIPDRFSAQQFSDYHSELNMSSLELGDSALYFCASSLGTGESLLNYGYTFGSGTRLTVV.

J is TRBJ2-3 and V is TRBV4-2; TRBD2 matches 8 bases. In germline, CDR1 is LGHNA, CDR2 YNFKEQ. V lost 4 bases to trimming and J lost 4 bases; unmatched junction nucleotides: 10. The CDR3 extends over 16 amino acids. The CDR3 DNA reads TGTGCCAGCAGCCTCTCAGCGGGAGCTCTGGCAGATACGCAGTATTTT. Its translation: CASSLSAGALADTQYF.

The rearrangement uses TRBV7-2 and TRBJ1-2, with 8 bases fitting TRBD1. Losses at the gene ends were 5 bases for V and 8 bases for J; bases not matched to a gene: 10. The germline V gene has CDR1 SGHTA and CDR2 FQGNSA. This CDR3 contains 14 residues. This CDR3 is CASSPYQGAHGYTF. The CDR3 DNA follows: TGTGCCAGCAGCCCGTATCAGGGGGCGCACGGCTACACCTTC.

A few counts support this clone. The chain has TRBV2 and TRBJ1-2; weak D call: TRBD1 (6 bases). V was pared by 2 bases and J by 5 bases, with 12 bases between. This CDR3 has 14 residues. Germline CDR1 is SNHLY and CDR2 is FYNNEI. Here the CDR3 reads CASSELQGRYGYTF. The CDR3 region has the DNA TGTGCCAGCAGTGAACTGCAGGGGAGATATGGCTACACCTTC.

This clone has just one count. This rearrangement joins TRBV5-1 to TRBJ2-7, with 13 bases fitting TRBD2. Germline loops: CDR1 SGHRS, CDR2 YFSETQ. The CDR3 spans 15 residues. V was pared by 3 bases and J by 5 bases, with 5 bases of the junction left unmatched. In nucleotides, the CDR3 is TGCGCCAGCAGCTCAGGACTAGCGGGAGTCAACGAGCAGTACTTC. Residues: CASSSGLAGVNEQYF.

V and J are TRBV5-1 and TRBJ2-7; the match to TRBD1 covers 7 bases. Germline V gene data show CDR1 as SGHRS and CDR2 as YFSETQ. This CDR3 contains 16 residues. J lost 5 bases, V lost 2 bases, and 13 bases had no gene match. The DNA of the CDR3 is TGCGCCAGCAGCTTAACACTTACCCCGGGACAGAACGAGCAGTACTTC. Translated, it gives CASSLTLTPGQNEQYF.